The 7 T cell receptor beta chains below were found in one sample sequenced in a study of blood T cells in healthy people across ages. It was with a sample-barcoded 5' primer and a J-beta primer mix that a second PCR of about 7 to 12 cycles was run. One entry per CDR3 protein, called by TCRdb with MiXCR from the 5' RACE reads. There are about 1,400,000 distinct CDR3 sequences in the sample; 55% to 75% occur only once, and 6.5% to 8% lies in the top ten. The sequenced material came from blood. Receptors were obtained from a man aged 18 to 30 in good health.

The chain links TRBV25-1 to TRBJ2-5, with 10 bases lining up with TRBD2. This CDR3 comprises 16 residues. The germline V gene has CDR1 MGHDK and CDR2 SYGVNS. J gave up 2 bases and V 4 bases, and 7 bases lay outside the gene matches. As DNA, the CDR3 is TGTGCCAGCAGTGGTTTTAGCGGGAGGCCTCAAGAGACCCAGTACTTC. Its protein is CASSGFSGRPQETQYF.

This chain connects TRBV15 to TRBJ2-4, with D perhaps being TRBD1 or TRBD2 (5 bases each). The CDR3 has 15 residues. Trimming pared 7 bases from V and 3 bases from J, leaving 16 bases between. The germline V gene encodes CDR1 LNHNV and CDR2 YYDKDF (reference sequence). In nucleotides, the CDR3 is TGTGCCACCACAACTCAGGGAGTCGTCAAAAACATTCAGTACTTC. Translating it yields CATTTQGVVKNIQYF.

V and J are TRBV20-1 and TRBJ2-7; 7 bases match TRBD1. V was clipped by 4 bases and J by 0 bases; unmatched bases: 12. The CDR3 has 16 amino acids. The germline V gene encodes CDR1 DFQATT and CDR2 SNEGSKA (reference sequence). This CDR3 is CSATRPNRDSSYEQYF. CDR3 in DNA: TGCAGTGCTACTAGGCCAAACAGGGACAGCTCCTACGAGCAGTACTTC.

The gene calls are TRBV18 and TRBJ1-1; possible D gene TRBD1, 5 bases. Trimming pared 1 base from V and 3 bases from J, leaving 12 bases between. CDR3 length: 15 residues. The V gene's germline CDR1 is KGHSH and CDR2 LQKENI. The DNA of the CDR3 is TGTGCCAGCTCACCACGAGGGGAAGATGACACTGAAGCTTTCTTT. This codes for CASSPRGEDDTEAFF.

This rearrangement joins TRBV11-2 to TRBJ2-1; D possibly corresponds to TRBD1 (5 bases). From germline, CDR1 is SGHAT and CDR2 FQNNGV. V was cut by 1 base and J by 5 bases, with 15 bases left in between. The CDR3 is made up of 16 amino acids. As DNA, the CDR3 is TGTGCCAGCAGCTTAGTGGTCGGCAGGGCTAACAATGAGCAGTTCTTC. It encodes CASSLVVGRANNEQFF.

The chain joins TRBV20-1 to TRBJ1-1, with D maybe TRBD1 (6 bases). CDR3 size: 13 residues. V was clipped by 5 bases and J by 1 base, with 11 bases between them. Germline V gives CDR1 DFQATT, CDR2 SNEGSKA (reference sequence). Written as DNA, the CDR3 is TGCAGTGCTGATTACAGGGAGAACACTGAAGCTTTCTTT. Encoded protein: CSADYRENTEAFF.

This clonotype appeared a few times. The chain links TRBV7-9 to TRBJ2-5, with a tentative D call TRBD2 (6 bases). V was clipped by 6 bases and J by 4 bases, with 12 bases between them. The CDR3 spans 13 residues. The germline CDR1 and CDR2 sequences are SEHNR and FQNEAQ (reference sequence). The CDR3 DNA follows: TGTGCCAGCAGACCAGCGGGTCGAGAGACCCAGTACTTC. Its protein is CASRPAGRETQYF.